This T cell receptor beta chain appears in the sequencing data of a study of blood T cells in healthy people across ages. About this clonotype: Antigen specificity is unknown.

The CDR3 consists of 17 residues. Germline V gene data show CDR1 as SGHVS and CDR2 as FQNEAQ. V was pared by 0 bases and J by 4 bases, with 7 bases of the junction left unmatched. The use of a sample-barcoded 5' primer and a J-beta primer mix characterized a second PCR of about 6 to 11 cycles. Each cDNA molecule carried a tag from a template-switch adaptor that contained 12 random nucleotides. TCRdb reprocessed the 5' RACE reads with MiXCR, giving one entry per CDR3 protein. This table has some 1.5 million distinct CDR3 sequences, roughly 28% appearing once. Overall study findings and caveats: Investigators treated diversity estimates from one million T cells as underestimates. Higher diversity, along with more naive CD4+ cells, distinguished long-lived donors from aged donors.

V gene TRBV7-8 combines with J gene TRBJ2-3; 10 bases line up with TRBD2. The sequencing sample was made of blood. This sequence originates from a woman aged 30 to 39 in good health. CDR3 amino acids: CASSLARRLAGADTQYF. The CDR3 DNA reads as TGTGCCAGCAGCTTAGCGAGGAGACTAGCGGGTGCAGATACGCAGTATTTT.